This T cell receptor (beta chain) was sequenced for a study of blood T cell repertoires in COVID-19. Study as a whole: Researchers got acute and convalescent COVID-19 samples from the United States, Italy and Spain.

TCRdb's copy holds only in-frame clones and misses some; the assay was immunoSEQ multiplex PCR. In the table there are 120,000 or so clones, 85% to 90% of which are singletons. The germline CDR1 and CDR2 sequences are MNHEY and SVGAGI. V gave up 4 bases and J gave up 4 bases, with 13 bases separating them. The CDR3 is 14 amino acids. This TCR was sampled from a man in his 70s with active or convalescent COVID-19. The chain carries TRBV6-5 and TRBJ1-2; TRBD1 might be the D (5 bases). The sequenced sample consisted of peripheral blood. The CDR3 DNA reads as TGTGCCAGCAGTTTCCTAAGACAGCGCTATGGCTACACCTTC. As protein: CASSFLRQRYGYTF.